The 15 T cell receptor beta chains below all came from one sample that was sequenced in a study of PD-1 blockade in classical Hodgkin lymphoma (dated by TCRdb to the early 2020s). The time point tag for this specimen amounts to: cycle 1 day 1 (C1D1), immediately before nivolumab initiation. Every trial patient had relapsed after autologous stem cell transplantation, and cohorts A, B and C differed in prior brentuximab vedotin exposure. Library construction relied on the immunoSEQ multiplex PCR assay. In TCRdb, the immuneACCESS table is reduced to in-frame sequences with V and J assigned. These tables do not hold every clone; where another copy was compared, an unresolved V gene accounts for under half, and the others remain unexplained. This sample is represented by more than 15,000 clones; more than 70% of them were singletons. Of the sample, about 5% falls within the top ten clones. The starting material was peripheral blood mononuclear cells (PBMCs), obtained at baseline. The receptor source for this set is a human donor with classical Hodgkin lymphoma.

The chain uses TRBV9 and TRBJ2-3, with TRBD2 identical over 8 bases. Germline loops: CDR1 SGDLS, CDR2 YYNGEE. With 1 base clipped from V and 0 bases from J, the junction kept 7 bases outside the gene matches. The CDR3 consists of 17 residues. CDR3 DNA sequence: TGTGCCAGCAGCGTAATTCCGGGAGGGGGTAGCACAGATACGCAGTATTTT. This encodes CASSVIPGGGSTDTQYF.

The chain joins TRBV5-5 to TRBJ1-1; D ambiguous. V lost 0 bases to trimming and J lost 4 bases, with 10 bases between them. CDR3 length equals 14 residues. Germline V lookup: CDR1 SGHKS, CDR2 YYEKEE (reference sequence). The CDR3 DNA sequence: TGTGCCAGCAGCTTGGTCGGGGATAGCACTGAAGCTTTCTTT. It encodes CASSLVGDSTEAFF.

This chain uses TRBV7-2 with TRBJ1-1; D gene unclear. The CDR3 spans 14 residues. V lost 3 bases, J lost 0 bases, and 8 bases lay in between. In germline, CDR1 is SGHTA, CDR2 FQGNSA. As DNA, the CDR3 is TGTGCCAGCAGCTTTGGGCAGCTGAACACTGAAGCTTTCTTT. Translation: CASSFGQLNTEAFF.

In DNA, the CDR3 is TGTGCCAGCAGTGCCCCCTTAAGCGGCTATGGCTACACCTTC. Translated, it gives CASSAPLSGYGYTF. The J gene is TRBJ1-2, the V gene TRBV6-6; D is unresolved. V lost 5 bases and J lost 4, with 14 bases in between. The CDR3 totals 14 residues. Germline V gene sequence: CDR1 MNHNY, CDR2 SVGAGI (reference sequence).

V is TRBV7-1 and J is TRBJ1-1; 10 positions match TRBD1. TRBV7-1 counts as an open reading frame of uncertain function. V lost 0 bases to trimming and J lost 5 bases; unmatched junction nucleotides: 3. This CDR3 is built from 15 residues. DNA of the CDR3: TGTGCCAGCAGCTCAGCCCCGGGACAGGGGACTGAAGCTTTCTTT. Translation gives CASSSAPGQGTEAFF.

The chain recombines TRBV6-1 with TRBJ2-1; 7 bases align to TRBD1. The CDR3 length is 15 residues. V trimming: 5 bases; J trimming: 4 bases; junction bases outside the gene matches: 8. CDR1 is MNHNS and CDR2 is SASEGT in the germline V gene. The CDR3 DNA follows: TGTGCCAGCAGTCTTAGGGGGCCACCTTACAATGAGCAGTTCTTC. Its translation is CASSLRGPPYNEQFF.

The V gene is TRBV7-2, the J gene TRBJ2-7, with D possibly matching TRBD1 (6 bases). Between the trimmed V and J ends, which lost 3 bases and 2 bases, there was a span of 8 bases. The CDR3 loop spans 13 amino acids. Germline V gene lookup returns CDR1 SGHTA and CDR2 FQGNSA. The CDR3 protein is CASSFWGPYEQYF. The CDR3 DNA is TGTGCCAGCAGCTTTTGGGGGCCCTACGAGCAGTACTTC.

This clone ranks as medium-sized. The V gene is TRBV5-5, the J gene TRBJ1-4; D is ambiguous. Trimming took 0 bases from V and 5 from J, leaving 5 bases between them. The CDR3 spans 13 residues. Looked up from germline, CDR1 is SGHKS and CDR2 is YYEKEE (reference sequence). The CDR3 DNA reads TGTGCCAGCAGCTTGGATGTCAATGAAAAACTGTTTTTT. Its translation is CASSLDVNEKLFF.

The chain is built from TRBV5-6 and TRBJ2-7; the D gene is possibly TRBD1 (7 bases). Germline V gene data show CDR1 as SGHDT and CDR2 as YYEEEE. V lost 0 bases and J lost 4, with 11 bases in between. The CDR3 sequence is 14 residues long. CDR3 nucleotide sequence: TGTGCCAGCAGCTTGGCACAGGGGAGGTACGAGCAGTACTTC. This encodes CASSLAQGRYEQYF.

J is TRBJ2-3 and V is TRBV2; 16 bases map to TRBD2. Germline CDR1 reads SNHLY; CDR2 reads FYNNEI. This CDR3 has 17 residues. V lost 8 bases to trimming and J lost 7 bases; unmatched junction nucleotides: 12. The CDR3 DNA reads as TGTGCCAGCCACTTAACGGGACTAGCGGGGGGGCAGCATACGCAGTATTTT. Translation: CASHLTGLAGGQHTQYF.

The chain employs TRBV6-6 and TRBJ2-3; 8 positions match TRBD1. Trimming took 2 bases from V and 4 from J; bases not matched to a gene: 8. Germline CDR1 is MNHNY and CDR2 is SVGAGI (reference sequence). This CDR3 is built from 16 residues. The CDR3 here is CASSYGQGALPDTQYF. The CDR3 DNA reads TGTGCCAGCAGTTACGGGCAGGGGGCGCTTCCAGATACGCAGTATTTT.

The chain has TRBV7-2 and TRBJ2-3; D call uncertain. V gave up 5 bases and J gave up 4 bases, with 10 bases separating them. Germline CDR1 and CDR2: SGHTA and FQGNSA. The CDR3 length is 13 residues. CDR3 coding DNA: TGTGCCAGCAGCGCGGACCTCCCAGATACGCAGTATTTT. Amino acid sequence: CASSADLPDTQYF.

The chain is built from TRBV6-5 and TRBJ2-7; 11 bases match TRBD1. The germline V gene encodes CDR1 MNHEY and CDR2 SVGAGI. J was trimmed by 2 bases and V by 8 bases; bases with no gene match: 5. CDR3 size: 14 residues. CDR3 amino acids: CASGGTGGPYEQYF. CDR3 bases: TGTGCCAGCGGAGGGACAGGGGGTCCCTACGAGCAGTACTTC.

The V gene is TRBV6-5, the J gene TRBJ1-1, with TRBD1 matching over 9 bases. J gave up 5 bases and V 0 bases, and 4 bases lay outside the gene matches. CDR3 size: 15 residues. Germline V gene sequence: CDR1 MNHEY, CDR2 SVGAGI. CDR3 sequence reads: CASSYSGTGKTEAFF. The CDR3 DNA sequence: TGTGCCAGCAGTTACTCCGGGACAGGGAAGACTGAAGCTTTCTTT.

The chain has TRBV5-4 and TRBJ1-1, with D unresolved. Germline V gene data show CDR1 as SGHNT and CDR2 as YYREEE (reference sequence). The CDR3 has 14 residues. V gave up 1 base and J gave up 5 bases, with 12 bases separating them. The CDR3 sequence is CASSLYTLGTEAFF. The DNA for the CDR3 is TGTGCCAGCAGCTTGTACACACTAGGGACTGAAGCTTTCTTT.